This T cell receptor (beta chain) was retrieved from a study of OX40 agonist ivuxolimab in advanced cancers. CDR3 length: 13 residues. The germline V gene has CDR1 MDHEN and CDR2 SYDVKM. Trimming shortened V by 11 bases and J by 5 bases, and 16 bases separated the two germline ends. Assay: immunoSEQ multiplex PCR; the TCRdb copy retains only in-frame clones and omits some. The sample holds 60,000 to 75,000 clones, roughly 87% seen once. This TCR came from an adult with an advanced solid tumor such as melanoma, head and neck, liver or kidney cancer. The chain is built from TRBV28 and TRBJ1-5; D may be TRBD1 (6 bases). This material consisted of CD4+ or CD8+ T cells sorted from blood, taken in a trial of the OX40 agonist ivuxolimab. The DNA for the CDR3 is TGTGCCGTGTGGCGGAGGGGGGATCAGCCCCAGCATTTT. Protein product: CAVWRRGDQPQHF.